Detailed here is one TCR beta chain. The antigen this receptor binds is unknown. Base qualities are not recorded, but no much larger clone differs from it by a single base. This entry is derived from a study of T-cell memory formation after mild COVID-19 (dated by TCRdb to about 2021). Background on the whole study: Most TCR sequence clusters were specific to one of the two donors. Longitudinal TCRalpha and TCRbeta repertoire sequencing tracked T-cell clones expanding and contracting after mild COVID-19 in a couple of donors. Two young, previously healthy adult volunteers made up the cohort, one male and one female.

PBMCs were isolated by Ficoll-Paque density gradient centrifugation. V sheds 4 bases and J sheds 5 bases, leaving 15 bases between their ends. Looking up the germline V gene (reference sequence) yields CDR1 MNHEY and CDR2 SMNVEV. Spanning cysteine to phenylalanine, the CDR3 consists of 14 amino acids. Solely the CDR3 DNA is kept, with 42 bases framed from the first base. The investigation overall reported the following: The second-wave clones that peaked on day 37 were not confirmed to be SARS-CoV-2 specific. From day 15 to 85, contracting clones showed balanced CD4/CD8 phenotypes, whereas a second wave of clones that expanded from day 15 to 37 leaned towards CD4+. The study covered only two mild cases, and larger cohorts including severe cases with pre-infection samples were considered necessary. Contracting CD4+ clones appeared mostly in the CM and EM memory subsets, whereas CD8+ clones were enriched in EMRA. Some responding clones were detected in pre-infection memory, which suggested that pre-existing cross-reactive memory T cells had joined the SARS-CoV-2 response.

Instrument on record: Illumina NovaSeq 6000. Using 5'RACE with constant-segment primers, TCRalpha and TCRbeta cDNA libraries were constructed, with sample barcodes and unique molecular identifiers added in the process. Trizol reagent was used to extract RNA from every sample. Libraries were amplified in two PCR steps, with a second sample barcode and Illumina TruSeq adapters added in the second step. Sequencing of libraries was performed on an Illumina NovaSeq with 2 x 150 bp paired-end reads. Under the source paper's analysis protocol: Demultiplexing of reads and collapsing into UMI-guided consensus sequences were performed with migec v1.2.7. Using mixcr v2.1.11, UMI consensuses were aligned to TRA and TRB V and J templates and then assembled into clonotypes. Clonotypes were classified as expanded or contracted when called significant by both edgeR and NoisET, with noise models trained on biological replicates. For edgeR calls, a false discovery rate-adjusted p below 0.01 and a log2 fold-change threshold of 1 were applied. As an exploratory analysis of dynamics, max-normalized trajectories of the 1000 most abundant clonotypes were examined by PCA with hierarchical clustering. Each responding clone was given a CD4 or CD8 phenotype based on the CD4+ and CD8+ repertoires, which had been sequenced separately. TCRdb reprocessed the public reads (quality trimming at Q25 with fastp, clone calling with MiXCR) and kept in-frame beta chains. Rows with a matching CDR3 protein are joined into one entry that keeps the most common DNA and genes. TCRdb's processing, not the authors' own work, is the source of the V and J calls. The sample table records around 99,000 distinct CDR3 sequences; over 13% of these occur just once. Clones ranked in the top ten supply less than 40% of the sample.

The clonotype comes from a man between 18 and 35 years old who had mild COVID-19 (a few samples of this study predate the infection). The sample titles of this study are shuffled in the database, so cell type and time point are left out; the donor was told from shared clones. The sequence links TRBV27 to TRBJ2-7, with TRBD1 perhaps the D gene, on 6 matching bases. The sample taken for sequencing was PBMCs or a T cell subset sorted from them (not recorded which). The CDR3 in this case is CASSWTASVHEQYF. The DNA reads as follows: TGTGCCAGCAGTTGGACAGCGTCGGTACACGAGCAGTACTTC.